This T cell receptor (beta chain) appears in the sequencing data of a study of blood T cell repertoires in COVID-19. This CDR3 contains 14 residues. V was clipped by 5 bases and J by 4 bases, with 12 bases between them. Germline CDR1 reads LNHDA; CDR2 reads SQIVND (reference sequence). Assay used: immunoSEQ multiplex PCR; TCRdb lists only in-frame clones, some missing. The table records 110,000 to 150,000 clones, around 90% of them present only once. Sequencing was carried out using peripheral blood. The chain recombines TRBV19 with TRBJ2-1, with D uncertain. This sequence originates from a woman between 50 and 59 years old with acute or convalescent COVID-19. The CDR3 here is CASSVRHPYNEQFF. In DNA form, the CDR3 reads TGTGCCAGTAGTGTAAGACACCCGTACAATGAGCAGTTCTTC.